The 17 T cell receptor beta chains listed next were all sequenced from one sample in a study of blood T cell repertoires in COVID-19. TCRdb's table, derived via immunoSEQ multiplex PCR, lists solely in-frame clones and lacks some. The repertoire holds roughly 200,000 clones, with roughly nine tenths as singletons. Sequences were obtained from PBMCs or T cells enriched from blood (not recorded which). All receptors come from a woman aged 40 to 55 with acute COVID-19.

The chain recombines TRBV27 with TRBJ2-5, with TRBD2 matching 10 bases. The length of the CDR3 is 13 residues. Germline values: CDR1 MNHEY, CDR2 SMNVEV (reference sequence). The CDR3 loop reads CVTRSGRGETQYF. For the CDR3, the DNA is TGTGTCACGCGCAGCGGGAGGGGAGAGACCCAGTACTTC.

This clone was found once. The chain is built from TRBV30 and TRBJ1-5; 7 positions match TRBD1. CDR3 length: 14 residues. Germline CDR1 GTSNPN, CDR2 SVGIG (reference sequence). After removal of 3 bases from V and 7 bases from J, the junction contained 9 bases not matched to a gene. The CDR3 sequence is CAWSQGQTRQPQHF. The CDR3 DNA sequence: TGTGCCTGGAGCCAGGGACAGACCAGACAGCCCCAGCATTTT.

This chain joins TRBV27 and TRBJ1-3, with D hard to call. Germline lookup yields CDR1 MNHEY and CDR2 SMNVEV (reference sequence). Trimming pared 2 bases from V and 2 bases from J, leaving 7 bases between. This CDR3 has 14 amino acids. The CDR3 nucleotides read TGTGCCAGCAGTTTAGATGGAGCTGGAAACACCATATATTTT. Translated: CASSLDGAGNTIYF.

The chain links TRBV6-5 to TRBJ1-3; 7 nucleotides align to TRBD1. The CDR3 contains 14 residues. The ends lost 5 bases at V and 4 bases at J; junction bases unmatched: 5. CDR1 MNHEY and CDR2 SVGAGI come from the germline V gene. The CDR3 DNA reads as TGTGCCAGCAGTCTGACAGGGACCGGAAACACCATATATTTT. Translation gives CASSLTGTGNTIYF.

The gene calls are TRBV4-2 and TRBJ1-2; no reliable D call. The CDR3 has 15 residues. V gave up 0 bases and J gave up 4 bases, with 12 bases separating them. The germline V gene encodes CDR1 LGHNA and CDR2 YNFKEQ. CDR3 loop: CASSQDLGRGYGYTF. The CDR3 DNA reads as TGTGCCAGCAGCCAAGATCTGGGCCGGGGCTATGGCTACACCTTC.

This clone occurred a few times. Other DNA sequences in this specimen translate into the identical CDR3. The chain carries TRBV7-2 and TRBJ2-1; no clear D. There are 15 residues in the CDR3. The V end lost 0 bases, the J end lost 2 bases, and 8 bases lay between the germline ends. Germline CDR1 SGHTA, CDR2 FQGNSA. The CDR3 sequence is CASSLARSPYNEQFF. The CDR3 DNA sequence: TGTGCCAGCAGCTTAGCGAGGTCCCCCTACAATGAGCAGTTCTTC.

The chain combines TRBV7-9 with TRBJ2-3; possible D gene TRBD2, 6 bases. V gave up 3 bases and J gave up 0 bases, with 10 bases separating them. Germline loops: CDR1 SEHNR, CDR2 FQNEAQ (reference sequence). The CDR3 has 15 residues. The CDR3 reads CASSLGGRSTDTQYF. CDR3 bases: TGTGCCAGCAGCTTGGGGGGAAGGAGCACAGATACGCAGTATTTT.

This sequence joins TRBV6-2 or TRBV6-3 and TRBJ2-1; 7 bases line up with TRBD2. This CDR3 spans 16 amino acids. V was pared by 0 bases and J by 2 bases, with 4 bases of the junction left unmatched. Germline V gene sequence: CDR1 MNHEY, CDR2 SVGEGT. CDR3 nucleotides: TGTGCCAGCAGTTACTCTACGGGAGGAACCTACAATGAGCAGTTCTTC. It codes for CASSYSTGGTYNEQFF.

The chain employs TRBV9 and TRBJ1-5; 10 nucleotides agree with TRBD1. The trim removed 0 bases at V and 6 bases at J, leaving 3 bases unmatched. The V gene's germline CDR1 is SGDLS and CDR2 YYNGEE. The CDR3 is 15 residues long. Here the CDR3 reads CASSVEGTGVQPQHF. DNA for the CDR3: TGTGCCAGCAGCGTAGAGGGGACAGGGGTTCAGCCCCAGCATTTT.

The chain joins TRBV27 to TRBJ1-1, with 7 positions matching TRBD1. The CDR3 loop spans 14 amino acids. CDR1 MNHEY and CDR2 SMNVEV come from the germline V gene (reference sequence). The trim removed 6 bases at V and 3 bases at J, leaving 7 bases unmatched. The CDR3 loop is CASRPTGIYTEAFF. The CDR3 nucleotides are TGTGCCAGCAGGCCGACAGGGATTTACACTGAAGCTTTCTTT.

The chain has TRBV7-9 and TRBJ2-7, with 12 bases fitting TRBD1. Germline CDR1 reads SEHNR; CDR2 reads FQNEAQ (reference sequence). The CDR3 consists of 15 residues. Trimming at V came to 1 base and at J to 6 bases, leaving 4 bases not matched to a gene. CDR3 region: CASSLGGQGAREQYF. Here the CDR3 DNA reads TGTGCCAGCAGCTTAGGGGGACAGGGGGCTCGCGAGCAGTACTTC. Looking up the rest from reference TRBV7-9 and TRBJ2-7 gives the full variable domain: DTGVSQNPRHKITKRGQNVTFRCDPISEHNRLYWYRQTLGQGPEFLTYFQNEAQLEKSRLLSDRFSAERPKGSFSTLEIQRTEQGDSAMYLCASSLGGQGAREQYFGPGTRLTVT.

The chain uses TRBV3-1 (or the pseudogene TRBV3-2) and TRBJ1-6; maybe TRBD1 (6 bases). V lost 1 base to trimming and J lost 5 bases, with 9 bases between them. The CDR3 has 15 residues. CDR1 is LGHDT and CDR2 is YNNKEL in the germline V gene (reference sequence). The CDR3 region is CASSQGQANNSPLHF. The DNA for the CDR3 is TGTGCCAGCAGCCAAGGACAGGCGAATAATTCACCCCTCCACTTT.

This chain links TRBV27 with TRBJ1-3; maybe TRBD1 (6 bases). The V gene's germline CDR1 is MNHEY and CDR2 SMNVEV (reference sequence). The ends were cut back, 7 bases at V and 4 bases at J, with 11 bases in the middle. The CDR3 runs 13 residues. In DNA form, the CDR3 reads TGTGCCAGCACGGGGGGCCCCGGAAACACCATATATTTT. Residues: CASTGGPGNTIYF.

J is TRBJ2-7 and V is TRBV2, with 7 positions matching TRBD1. Germline CDR1 is SNHLY and CDR2 is FYNNEI. Unmatched junction bases numbered 8, after V lost 5 bases and J lost 1 base. This CDR3 spans 15 amino acids. The CDR3 protein is CASSKTGTSSYEQYF. CDR3 in DNA: TGTGCCAGCAGTAAGACAGGGACATCTTCCTACGAGCAGTACTTC.

V gene TRBV28 combines with J gene TRBJ2-7; D gene unclear. Germline values: CDR1 MDHEN, CDR2 SYDVKM. The V end lost 4 bases, the J end lost 7 bases, and 11 bases lay between the germline ends. The CDR3 covers 12 residues. CDR3 amino acids: CASSSIAREQYF. The CDR3, as DNA: TGTGCCAGCAGTTCCATCGCTCGGGAGCAGTACTTC.

This chain links TRBV19 with TRBJ1-2, with TRBD1 matching 7 bases. From germline, CDR1 is LNHDA and CDR2 SQIVND (reference sequence). The ends lost 4 bases at V and 9 bases at J; junction bases unmatched: 14. This CDR3 comprises 15 residues. CDR3 region: CASSNDLDRARSYTF. CDR3 coding DNA: TGTGCCAGTAGTAACGACCTCGACAGGGCCAGGAGCTACACCTTC.

The V call is TRBV24-1, the J call TRBJ2-1; TRBD1 matches at 12 bases. The CDR3 runs 14 residues. J gave up 5 bases and V 9 bases, and 4 bases lay outside the gene matches. Germline V CDR1 and CDR2: KGHDR, SFDVKD. CDR3 region: CATGTGGRDNEQFF. CDR3 sequence (DNA): TGTGCCACCGGGACAGGGGGCCGGGACAATGAGCAGTTCTTC.